This entry describes one T cell receptor (beta chain). The source of the sample is a study of Ad26.COV2.S vaccination and SARS-CoV-2 variants. CDR3 length: 14 residues. In germline, CDR1 is SGHAT, CDR2 FQDESV (reference sequence). Trimming took 10 bases from V and 5 from J, leaving 19 bases between them. Generated by immunoSEQ multiplex PCR, the TCRdb table keeps only in-frame clones and is missing some. In the table there are about 350,000 clones, roughly 90% of which are singletons. Treatment here: roughly 20 received Ad26.COV2.S at low or high dose, single or two shots; five or six received placebo; per-sample allocation not given. Samples came from day 63 after the first vaccine or placebo injection.

The receptor was derived from a person between 18 and 65 years old who received the Ad26.COV2.S COVID-19 vaccine or a placebo. Sequencing used peripheral blood, obtained in a trial of Ad26.COV2.S vaccine versus placebo. The chain is built from TRBV11-1 and TRBJ2-3, with D perhaps TRBD1 (7 bases). CDR3: CAIPGTAGGDTQYF. CDR3 DNA: TGTGCCATCCCCGGGACAGCGGGTGGAGATACGCAGTATTTT.